A selection of T cell receptor beta chains follows, all from one sample in a study of blood T cell repertoires in COVID-19. Only in-frame clones appear in the TCRdb table, and some are missing; sequencing was by immunoSEQ multiplex PCR. The sample consists of about 160,000 clones, around 89% of them appearing once. The source material was peripheral blood. All receptors derive from a man aged 55 to 69 with acute or convalescent COVID-19. CDR3s include the opening cysteine and the closing phenylalanine or tryptophan. Fields, in order: CDR3 length, D gene, clone size, V gene, J gene, CDR3 protein, CDR3 DNA. A D gene is named only where the DNA matches it firmly. Clone size, where shown, is once, few, many, or a class for clones that have expanded.

13	NA	NA	TRBV6-5	TRBJ2-2	CASGQANTGELFF	TGTGCCAGCGGGCAAGCAAACACCGGGGAGCTGTTTTTT
15	TRBD1	NA	TRBV25-1	TRBJ2-5	CASSDPRQGKETQYF	TGTGCCAGCAGTGATCCTAGACAGGGGAAGGAGACCCAGTACTTC
15	NA	NA	TRBV6-5	TRBJ1-4	CASSSPRGGNEKLFF	TGTGCCAGCAGTTCCCCTCGGGGGGGGAATGAAAAACTGTTTTTT
11	NA	NA	TRBV5-1	TRBJ2-7	CASSSGIEQYF	TGCGCCAGCAGCTCGGGGATCGAGCAGTACTTC
15	TRBD1	NA	TRBV27	TRBJ2-7	CASSSPGTGMDEQYF	TGTGCCAGCAGTTCCCCCGGGACAGGGATGGACGAGCAGTACTTC
15	TRBD1	NA	TRBV5-1	TRBJ2-7	CASRQYYRGTYEQYF	TGCGCCAGCAGGCAGTATTACAGGGGAACCTACGAGCAGTACTTC
19	TRBD1	once	TRBV27	TRBJ2-3	CASSFYRGREVYRMVTQYF	TGTGCCAGCAGTTTCTACAGGGGGCGCGAAGTTTATCGCATGGTAACGCAGTATTTT
12	NA	NA	TRBV10-2	TRBJ1-1	CATRYSATEAFF	TGCGCCACCCGGTACAGTGCCACTGAAGCTTTCTTT
14	TRBD1	few	TRBV6-6	TRBJ1-2	CASSNRGQDYGYTF	TGTGCCAGCAGTAACAGGGGGCAAGACTATGGCTACACCTTC
13	TRBD1	NA	TRBV18	TRBJ1-1	CASSPTGQGAAFF	TGTGCCAGCTCACCTACGGGACAGGGGGCGGCTTTCTTT
14	TRBD1	NA	TRBV27	TRBJ1-2	CASSSRTGEYGYTF	TGTGCCAGCAGTTCTCGGACAGGGGAGTATGGCTACACCTTC
16	NA	NA	TRBV6-6	TRBJ1-1	CASSRGADSMNTEAFF	TGTGCCAGCAGTCGAGGCGCCGACAGTATGAACACTGAAGCTTTCTTT
13	NA	NA	TRBV30	TRBJ2-7	CAWGIRGGYEQYF	TGTGCCTGGGGGATCAGGGGTGGGTACGAGCAGTACTTC
13	TRBD1	NA	TRBV6-4	TRBJ1-1	CASSRQGGTEAFF	TGTGCCAGCAGCAGACAGGGGGGCACTGAAGCTTTCTTT
13	NA	NA	TRBV7-9	TRBJ1-4	CASLRRAEGKLFF	TGTGCCAGCCTCCGGCGGGCGGAGGGAAAACTGTTTTTT
16	TRBD2	NA	TRBV10-3	TRBJ2-1	CAISPVAGDSYNEQFF	TGTGCCATCAGCCCAGTGGCGGGGGACTCCTACAATGAGCAGTTCTTC
13	NA	NA	TRBV5-1	TRBJ1-1	CASSFQGNTEAFF	TGCGCCAGCAGCTTTCAGGGGAACACTGAAGCTTTCTTT
12	NA	NA	TRBV2	TRBJ2-7	CASSLSSYEQYF	TGTGCCAGCAGTCTCTCCTCCTACGAGCAGTACTTC
14	NA	NA	TRBV7-8	TRBJ1-4	CASSLVPGNEKLFF	TGTGCCAGCAGCTTAGTCCCAGGGAATGAAAAACTGTTTTTT
17	NA	NA	TRBV1	TRBJ2-5	CTSSQAQAGRGLETQYF	TGCACCAGCAGCCAAGCCCAGGCGGGACGGGGACTGGAGACCCAGTACTTC
16	TRBD2	NA	TRBV5-1	TRBJ2-3	CASSNGLAGTTDTQYF	TGCGCCAGCAGCAATGGACTAGCGGGGACCACAGATACGCAGTATTTT
13	NA	NA	TRBV14	TRBJ2-5	CASSPGLNQYQYF	TGTGCCAGCAGCCCTGGACTAAACCAGTATCAGTACTTC
17	NA	NA	TRBV18	TRBJ2-1	CASSQDGGLGRYNEQFF	TGTGCCAGCTCACAAGACGGGGGGCTAGGAAGATACAATGAGCAGTTCTTC
12	NA	NA	TRBV19	TRBJ1-1	CASSHGTFEAFF	TGTGCCAGTAGCCACGGGACTTTCGAAGCTTTCTTT
16	TRBD2	NA	TRBV27	TRBJ2-2	CASSLYSSGGAGELFF	TGTGCCAGCAGTTTATATTCCAGCGGGGGGGCCGGGGAGCTGTTTTTT
15	TRBD1	NA	TRBV7-9	TRBJ2-2	CASSTQGADTGELFF	TGTGCCAGCAGCACACAGGGGGCGGACACCGGGGAGCTGTTTTTT
15	NA	NA	TRBV2	TRBJ2-3	CASRNGGLGTDTQYF	TGTGCCAGCAGAAACGGCGGGTTGGGCACAGATACGCAGTATTTT
13	NA	NA	TRBV7-9	TRBJ1-1	CASSKTQDSEAFF	TGTGCCAGCAGCAAGACTCAGGACAGTGAAGCTTTCTTT
15	NA	NA	TRBV19	TRBJ1-3	CASSTTGSSGNTIYF	TGTGCCAGTAGTACCACAGGCTCCTCTGGAAACACCATATATTTT
15	TRBD2	NA	TRBV5-1	TRBJ2-5	CASSNSGGAQETQYF	TGCGCCAGCAGCAATAGCGGGGGGGCCCAAGAGACCCAGTACTTC